This TCR beta chain was recorded in a study of cytomegalovirus exposure and HLA in healthy donors. Whole-study findings and limits: Researchers reported that a few CMV-associated chains were confirmed in vitro as CMV antigen-specific. Cytomegalovirus association was assigned to about 150 TCR beta chains. While the bulk of TCR sequences proved rare, some public TCRs turned up in many donors. The tendency of first-cohort TCR clusters to co-occur in the approximately 110 validation repertoires was identified by a subsequent analysis.

Clones were sequenced by immunoSEQ multiplex PCR, and TCRdb holds only the in-frame ones, with some missing. The sample has around 130,000 clones; more than 70% are singletons. As concerns this clone: Antigen specificity is unknown.

J gave up 2 bases and V 1 base, and 5 bases lay outside the gene matches. From germline, CDR1 is SQVTM and CDR2 ANQGSEA. This CDR3 comprises 15 residues. The V call is TRBV29-1, the J call TRBJ2-3; 8 bases match TRBD2. The TCR originated in a woman aged 25 to 39 in good health and CMV-seronegative. Input material: PBMCs. The CDR3 DNA follows: TGCAGCGTTGAAGGCACGGGGGGGCCCACAGATACGCAGTATTTT. Protein sequence: CSVEGTGGPTDTQYF.